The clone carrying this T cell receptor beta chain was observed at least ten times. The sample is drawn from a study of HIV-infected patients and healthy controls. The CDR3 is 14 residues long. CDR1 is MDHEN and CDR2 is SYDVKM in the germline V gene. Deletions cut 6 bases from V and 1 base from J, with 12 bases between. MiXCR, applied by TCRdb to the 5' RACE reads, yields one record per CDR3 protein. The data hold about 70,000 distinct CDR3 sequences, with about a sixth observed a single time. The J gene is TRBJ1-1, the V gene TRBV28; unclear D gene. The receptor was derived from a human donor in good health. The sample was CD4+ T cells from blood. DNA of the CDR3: TGTGCCAGCAGCCCCATCTCATCGAACACTGAAGCTTTCTTT. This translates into CASSPISSNTEAFF.